The rows below give T cell receptor beta chains drawn from one sample of a study of neurological immune-mediated disorders. TCRdb used MiXCR to reprocess the 5' RACE reads, holding one entry per CDR3 protein. The table includes 25,000 to 35,000 distinct CDR3 sequences, about 1.6% detected once. The sample was PBMCs. The receptor set was obtained from a woman aged 30 to 39 with multiple sclerosis. Both conserved end residues are part of each CDR3. Each record gives: CDR3 protein, CDR3 DNA, V gene, D gene, J gene, clone size. A D gene is named only where the DNA matches it firmly. Expanded clones get a size class; other rows say once, few or many, or leave the size out.

CDR3: CASSYDEAEQYF; DNA: TGCGCCAGCAGCTACGACGAAGCCGAGCAGTACTTC; V: TRBV5-1; D: .; J: TRBJ2-7; size: many
CDR3: CASRPTGSGYEQYF; DNA: TGTGCCAGCAGACCTACAGGGTCTGGATACGAGCAGTACTTC; V: TRBV12-3/TRBV12-4; D: .; J: TRBJ2-7; size: many
CDR3: CASSPRWAGDTQYF; DNA: TGTGCCAGCAGCCCCCGGTGGGCGGGCGATACGCAGTATTTT; V: TRBV7-8; D: .; J: TRBJ2-3; size: .
CDR3: CASRAAIPGANVLTF; DNA: TGTGCCAGCAGGGCCGCCATCCCTGGGGCCAACGTCCTGACTTTC; V: TRBV27; D: .; J: TRBJ2-6; size: many
CDR3: CSARVGQGSWNEQFF; DNA: TGCAGTGCTAGAGTGGGGCAGGGGAGTTGGAATGAGCAGTTCTTC; V: TRBV20-1; D: .; J: TRBJ2-1; size: medium-sized
CDR3: CSAKTFGQGNTEAFF; DNA: TGCAGTGCCAAGACTTTTGGACAGGGGAACACTGAAGCTTTCTTT; V: TRBV20-1; D: TRBD1; J: TRBJ1-1; size: many
CDR3: CASRQGDSGNTIYF; DNA: TGTGCCAGCAGACAGGGGGACTCTGGAAACACCATATATTTT; V: TRBV7-9; D: TRBD1; J: TRBJ1-3; size: many
CDR3: CSARDLGRPGETQYF; DNA: TGCAGTGCTAGAGATCTGGGGAGGCCTGGGGAGACCCAGTACTTC; V: TRBV20-1; D: .; J: TRBJ2-5; size: many
CDR3: CASSFSVLSEPTDTQYF; DNA: TGTGCCAGCAGCTTTTCGGTCCTTTCAGAGCCCACAGATACGCAGTATTTT; V: TRBV7-2; D: .; J: TRBJ2-3; size: many
CDR3: CASSLGGREQYF; DNA: TGTGCCAGCAGTCTGGGGGGACGCGAGCAGTACTTC; V: TRBV12-3/TRBV12-4; D: .; J: TRBJ2-7; size: many